The present TCR beta chain was sequenced within a study of identical twins. Points from the study as a whole: Weaker excess sharing between twins was seen in beta out-of-frame sequences. Recombination models fit unrelated individuals' TCR alpha sharing but underestimated twins'. Out-of-frame alpha sequences common to twins exhibited a surplus of low generation probability.

A single record per CDR3 protein comes from TCRdb applying MiXCR to the 5' RACE reads. Here the sample spans around 670,000 distinct CDR3 sequences, around 6% being singletons. This clonotype was recorded a few times. The antigen is not known. CDR3 size: 12 residues. Trimming left V 7 bases short and J 4 bases short, with 10 bases between. This TCR came from a man between 18 and 29 years old in good health. The chain uses TRBV12-3 or TRBV12-4 and TRBJ2-5, with D possibly being TRBD1 (6 bases). Sequencing was carried out using naive T cells sorted from blood. The DNA of the CDR3 is TGTGCCAGCACCAACAGGGCAGAGACCCAGTACTTC. Encoded protein: CASTNRAETQYF.